A single sample gave rise to the 4 T cell receptor beta chains below, sequenced in a study of CD4 T cells in relation to SARS-CoV-2 and coronaviruses. Unexposed donor CD4+ T cells date from about 2011-2018, before the COVID-19 pandemic. CD4+ T cells were isolated from the cells after 10 days of culture. The data were produced by immunoSEQ multiplex PCR, yet TCRdb's version contains in-frame clones alone and is incomplete. Here the sample spans about 25,000 clones, over 70% being singletons. No antigen is known for these receptors. Sequenced: CD4+ T cells from PBMCs, cultured in vitro. The receptors here all came from a human donor in good health.

This chain's CDR3 is CASKQGANQPQHF. The CDR3, as DNA: TGTGCCAGCAAACAGGGGGCCAATCAGCCCCAGCATTTT. The chain is built from TRBV6-5 and TRBJ1-5; 9 bases fit TRBD1. The trim removed 7 bases at V and 3 bases at J, leaving 1 base unmatched. Germline CDR1 reads MNHEY; CDR2 reads SVGAGI. The CDR3 is 13 residues long.

This sequence joins TRBV3-1 (or the pseudogene TRBV3-2) and TRBJ1-2, with D tentatively TRBD1 (5 bases). Germline-derived CDR1 and CDR2 are LGHDT and YNNKEL (reference sequence). The CDR3 runs to 14 residues. The V end lost 1 base, the J end lost 4 bases, and 10 bases lay between the germline ends. In nucleotides, the CDR3 is TGTGCCAGCAGCCAAGTGGGGGGATCCTATGGCTACACCTTC. This gives the protein CASSQVGGSYGYTF.

The V gene is TRBV6-6, the J gene TRBJ2-5, with a weak D call TRBD2 (7 bases). Germline V gene sequence: CDR1 MNHNY, CDR2 SVGAGI (reference sequence). Deletions cut 2 bases from V and 3 bases from J, with 10 bases between. The CDR3 covers 14 residues. CDR3 sequence reads: CASSYGGAKETQYF. The DNA for the CDR3 is TGTGCCAGCAGTTACGGGGGGGCTAAAGAGACCCAGTACTTC.

The chain recombines TRBV29-1 with TRBJ1-1; D gene unclear. Per germline, CDR1 SQVTM and CDR2 ANQGSEA. This CDR3 spans 12 amino acids. V lost 5 bases and J lost 1, with 8 bases in between. The CDR3 nucleotides are TGCAGCGTTAGGAAAGAGAACACTGAAGCTTTCTTT. Translated, it gives CSVRKENTEAFF.